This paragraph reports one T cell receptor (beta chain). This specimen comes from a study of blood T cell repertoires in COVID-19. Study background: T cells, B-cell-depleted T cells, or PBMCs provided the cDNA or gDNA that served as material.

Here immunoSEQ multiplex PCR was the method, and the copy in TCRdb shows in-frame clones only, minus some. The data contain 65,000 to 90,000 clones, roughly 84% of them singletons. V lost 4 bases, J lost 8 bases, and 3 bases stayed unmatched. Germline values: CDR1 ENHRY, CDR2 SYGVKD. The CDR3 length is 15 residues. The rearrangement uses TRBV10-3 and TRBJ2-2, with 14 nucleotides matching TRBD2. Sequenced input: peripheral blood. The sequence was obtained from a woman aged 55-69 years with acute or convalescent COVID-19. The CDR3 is CAISGLAGGDGELFF. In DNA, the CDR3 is TGTGCCATCAGTGGACTAGCGGGGGGGGATGGGGAGCTGTTTTTT.